This T cell receptor beta chain derives from a study of cytomegalovirus exposure and HLA in healthy donors. Primers: 60 Vbeta forward and 13 Jbeta reverse. Assay used: immunoSEQ multiplex PCR; TCRdb lists only in-frame clones, some missing. The sample includes more than 60,000 clones, about 68% of them seen just once. The V and J ends lost 0 bases and 4 bases respectively, with 5 bases between them. CDR1 SGHDT and CDR2 YYEEEE come from the germline V gene. The CDR3 runs 13 residues. To note about this clone: At the DNA level, this CDR3 is encoded by other sequences in the same sample as well.

Source material: PBMCs. The clonotype originates from a man aged 35-49 years in good health and CMV-seropositive. This chain links TRBV5-6 with TRBJ1-3, with unresolved D. The CDR3 coding sequence is TGTGCCAGCAGCTTGGCGGGGGGAAACACCATATATTTT. This codes for CASSLAGGNTIYF.